These 9 T cell receptor beta chains were sequenced from one sample in a study of blood T cell repertoires in COVID-19. The method was immunoSEQ multiplex PCR; TCRdb's version includes in-frame clones alone and lacks a portion of them. The sample holds about 480,000 clones, about 89% seen once. Sequenced input: peripheral blood. Source of these receptors: a woman between 50 and 59 years old with COVID-19, enrolled during active disease.

The chain carries TRBV4-2 and TRBJ1-3; D is uncertain. There are 17 residues in the CDR3. CDR1 is LGHNA and CDR2 is YNFKEQ in the germline V gene. Trimming removed 4 bases from V and 0 bases from J, with 16 bases in between. The CDR3 bases are TGTGCCAGCAGCCTCACCCCGGGTGGGAGCTCTGGAAACACCATATATTTT. Translated, it gives CASSLTPGGSSGNTIYF.

The chain combines TRBV18 with TRBJ2-3, with D tentatively TRBD1 (7 bases). CDR3 length equals 15 residues. V gave up 3 bases and J gave up 6 bases, with 16 bases separating them. Per germline, CDR1 KGHSH and CDR2 LQKENI. This CDR3 reads CASSPSAQGGDTQYF. The CDR3 region has the DNA TGTGCCAGCTCACCTTCAGCCCAGGGGGGCGATACGCAGTATTTT.

The chain recombines TRBV14 with TRBJ1-2; no firm D call. The CDR3 runs 15 residues. The germline V and J ends were trimmed by 3 bases and 4 bases, with 15 bases remaining between them. Per the germline V gene, CDR1 is SGHDN and CDR2 is FVKESK. CDR3 nucleotides: TGTGCCAGCAGCCAGTCGGGAGCCTACCTCTATGGCTACACCTTC. It codes for CASSQSGAYLYGYTF.

Comments on this clone: Other DNA sequences in the same sample also yield this CDR3. The gene calls are TRBV10-1 and TRBJ1-1; 7 bases are a match to TRBD1. Per the germline V gene, CDR1 is WNHNN and CDR2 is SYGVQD (reference sequence). The CDR3 sequence is 14 residues long. J was trimmed by 1 base and V by 3 bases; bases with no gene match: 2. This CDR3 is CASSESGGNTEAFF. CDR3 DNA: TGCGCCAGCAGTGAATCAGGGGGGAACACTGAAGCTTTCTTT.

The genes are TRBV6-5 and TRBJ2-1; D gene ambiguous. The CDR3 loop spans 13 amino acids. Germline-derived CDR1 and CDR2 are MNHEY and SVGAGI. The V gene lost 8 bases and the J gene lost 5 bases, with 13 bases spanning the gap. The CDR3 loop reads CASLRQSDNEQFF. In DNA form, the CDR3 reads TGTGCCAGCTTGAGGCAGTCGGACAATGAGCAGTTCTTC.

The chain links TRBV18 to TRBJ1-6; a possible D gene is TRBD1 (5 bases). The CDR3 is made up of 16 amino acids. V shed 3 bases and J shed 15 bases, with 24 bases lying between them. In germline, CDR1 is KGHSH, CDR2 LQKENI. Written as DNA, the CDR3 is TGTGCCAGCTCACCCGCGGGGCGGGGTTTCGGATCGGTCCTCCACTTT. Translating it yields CASSPAGRGFGSVLHF.

V usage is TRBV7-2 and J usage is TRBJ1-3, with no clear D. V was pared by 5 bases and J by 2 bases, with 7 bases between. The CDR3 extends over 13 amino acids. Germline V gives CDR1 SGHTA, CDR2 FQGNSA. CDR3 sequence reads: CASSLIPGNTIYF. CDR3 in DNA: TGTGCCAGCAGCCTTATCCCTGGAAACACCATATATTTT.

The V gene is TRBV24-1, the J gene TRBJ1-2; possible D gene TRBD1, 6 bases. Germline V CDR1 and CDR2: KGHDR, SFDVKD. The CDR3 is 12 amino acids. Trimming took off 2 bases at V and 8 bases at J, with 8 bases between the two ends. The CDR3 bases are TGTGCCACCAGTGATTCAACAGGGGGCTACACCTTC. This sequence encodes CATSDSTGGYTF.

This chain joins TRBV19 and TRBJ1-6; possible D gene TRBD1, 5 bases. The CDR3 runs to 15 residues. V shed 2 bases and J shed 11 bases, with 16 bases lying between them. Germline loops: CDR1 LNHDA, CDR2 SQIVND (reference sequence). CDR3 amino acids: CASSIRGGGSTPLHF. The CDR3 region has the DNA TGTGCCAGTAGTATACGGGGCGGGGGTAGCACACCCCTCCACTTT.